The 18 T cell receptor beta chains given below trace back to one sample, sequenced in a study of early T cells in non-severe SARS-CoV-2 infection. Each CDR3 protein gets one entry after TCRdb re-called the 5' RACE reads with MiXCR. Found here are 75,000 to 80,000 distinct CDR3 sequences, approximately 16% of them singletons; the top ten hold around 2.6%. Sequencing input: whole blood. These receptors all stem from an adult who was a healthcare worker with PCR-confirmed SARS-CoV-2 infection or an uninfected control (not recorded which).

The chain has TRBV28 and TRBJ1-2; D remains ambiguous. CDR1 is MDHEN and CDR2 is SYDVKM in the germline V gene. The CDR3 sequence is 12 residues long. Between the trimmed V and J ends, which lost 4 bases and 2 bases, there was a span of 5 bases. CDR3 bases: TGTGCCAGCAGTTATTTAAACTATGGCTACACCTTC. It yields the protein CASSYLNYGYTF.

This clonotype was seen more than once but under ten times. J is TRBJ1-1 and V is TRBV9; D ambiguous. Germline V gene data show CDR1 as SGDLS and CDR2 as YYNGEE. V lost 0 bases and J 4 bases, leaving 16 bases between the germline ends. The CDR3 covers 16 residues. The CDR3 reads CASSVGVGRGGTEAFF. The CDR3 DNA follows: TGTGCCAGCAGCGTAGGGGTCGGACGGGGAGGCACTGAAGCTTTCTTT.

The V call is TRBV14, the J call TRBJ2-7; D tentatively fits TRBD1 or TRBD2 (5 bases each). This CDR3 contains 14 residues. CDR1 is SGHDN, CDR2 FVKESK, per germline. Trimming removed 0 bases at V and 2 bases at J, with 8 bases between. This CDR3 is CASSQDPGPYEQYF. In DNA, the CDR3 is TGTGCCAGCAGCCAAGATCCGGGGCCCTACGAGCAGTACTTC.

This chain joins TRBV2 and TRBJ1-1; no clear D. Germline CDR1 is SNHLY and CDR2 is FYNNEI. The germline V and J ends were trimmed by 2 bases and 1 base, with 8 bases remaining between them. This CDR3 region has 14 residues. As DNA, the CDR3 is TGTGCCAGCAGTGAAATGAAGAGGAACACTGAAGCTTTCTTT. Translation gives CASSEMKRNTEAFF.

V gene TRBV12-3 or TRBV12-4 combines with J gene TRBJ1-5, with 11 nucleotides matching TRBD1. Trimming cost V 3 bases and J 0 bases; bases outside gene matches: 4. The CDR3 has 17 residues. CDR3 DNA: TGTGCCAGCAGTTTCCGGACAGGGGGCCTTAGCAATCAGCCCCAGCATTTT. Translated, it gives CASSFRTGGLSNQPQHF.

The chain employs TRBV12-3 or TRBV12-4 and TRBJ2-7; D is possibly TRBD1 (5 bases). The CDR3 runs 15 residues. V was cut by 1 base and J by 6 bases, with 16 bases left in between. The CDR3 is CASSLVGQEPVEQYF. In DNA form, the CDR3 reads TGTGCCAGCAGTTTAGTAGGACAAGAGCCGGTCGAGCAGTACTTC.

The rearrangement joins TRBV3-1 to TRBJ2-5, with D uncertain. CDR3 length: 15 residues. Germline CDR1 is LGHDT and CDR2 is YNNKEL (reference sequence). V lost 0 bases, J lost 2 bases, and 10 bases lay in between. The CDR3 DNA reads TGTGCCAGCAGCCAAGATCGATCCTATCAAGAGACCCAGTACTTC. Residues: CASSQDRSYQETQYF.

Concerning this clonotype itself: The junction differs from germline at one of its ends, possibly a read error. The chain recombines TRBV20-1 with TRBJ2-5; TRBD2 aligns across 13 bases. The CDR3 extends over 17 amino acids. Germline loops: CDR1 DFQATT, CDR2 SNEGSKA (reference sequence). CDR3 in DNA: TGCAGTGCTAGACTTCCGGGACTAGCGGGACCACAAGGGACCCAGTACTTC. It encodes CSARLPGLAGPQGTQYF.

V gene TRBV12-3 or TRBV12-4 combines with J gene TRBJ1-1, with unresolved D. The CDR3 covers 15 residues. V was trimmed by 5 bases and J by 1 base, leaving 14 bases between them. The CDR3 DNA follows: TGTGCCAGCAGTCCTTGGGCAGCCCCGAACACTGAAGCTTTCTTT. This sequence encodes CASSPWAAPNTEAFF.

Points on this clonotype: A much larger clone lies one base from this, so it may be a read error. CDR3 in DNA: TGTGCCATCTGTGAGTCTGGGTCTAGCGGCTACAATGAGCAGTTCTTC. Amino acids: CAICESGSSGYNEQFF. The chain joins TRBV10-3 to TRBJ2-1; TRBD2 matches at 7 bases. CDR1 and CDR2 from the germline V gene are ENHRY and SYGVKD. The CDR3 spans 16 residues.

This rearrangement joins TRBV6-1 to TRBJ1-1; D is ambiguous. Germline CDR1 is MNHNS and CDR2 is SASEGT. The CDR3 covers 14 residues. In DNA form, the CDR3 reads TGTGCGAGCTGGCCGAGCGGATGGAACACTGAAGCTTTCTTT. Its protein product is CASWPSGWNTEAFF.

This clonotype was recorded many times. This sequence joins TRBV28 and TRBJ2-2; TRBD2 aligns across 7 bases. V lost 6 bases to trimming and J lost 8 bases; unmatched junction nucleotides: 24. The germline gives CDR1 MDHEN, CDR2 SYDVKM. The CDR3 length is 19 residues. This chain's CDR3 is CASSPGLPRDYRERGELFF. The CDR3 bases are TGTGCCAGCAGCCCCGGACTCCCCCGGGACTACCGAGAAAGGGGGGAGCTGTTTTTT.

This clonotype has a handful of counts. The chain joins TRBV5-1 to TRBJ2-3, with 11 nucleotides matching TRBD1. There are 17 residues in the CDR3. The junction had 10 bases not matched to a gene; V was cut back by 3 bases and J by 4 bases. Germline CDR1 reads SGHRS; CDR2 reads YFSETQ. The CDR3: CASSSESGTGGPDTQYF. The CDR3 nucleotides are TGCGCCAGCAGCTCGGAATCCGGGACAGGGGGGCCAGATACGCAGTATTTT.

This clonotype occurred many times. CDR3 nucleotide sequence: TGTGCCAGCTCACTTAGAACTGAGAACTATGGCTACACCTTC. Its translation: CASSLRTENYGYTF. The rearrangement links TRBV18 to TRBJ1-2, with D unclear. Germline V gives CDR1 KGHSH, CDR2 LQKENI. Deletions cut 4 bases from V and 2 bases from J, with 11 bases between. CDR3 length: 14 amino acids.

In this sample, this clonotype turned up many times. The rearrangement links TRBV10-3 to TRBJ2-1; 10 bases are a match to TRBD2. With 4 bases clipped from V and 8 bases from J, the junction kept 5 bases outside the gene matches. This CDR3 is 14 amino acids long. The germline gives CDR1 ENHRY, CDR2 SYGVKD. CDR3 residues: CAISGTSGGDEQFF. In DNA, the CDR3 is TGTGCCATCAGTGGGACTAGCGGTGGGGATGAGCAGTTCTTC.

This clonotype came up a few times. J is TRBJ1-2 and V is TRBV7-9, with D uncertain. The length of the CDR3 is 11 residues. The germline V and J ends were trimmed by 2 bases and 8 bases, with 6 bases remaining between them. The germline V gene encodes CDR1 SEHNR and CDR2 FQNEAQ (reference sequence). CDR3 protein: CASSLQDGYTF. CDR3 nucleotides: TGTGCCAGCAGCTTACAGGACGGCTACACCTTC.

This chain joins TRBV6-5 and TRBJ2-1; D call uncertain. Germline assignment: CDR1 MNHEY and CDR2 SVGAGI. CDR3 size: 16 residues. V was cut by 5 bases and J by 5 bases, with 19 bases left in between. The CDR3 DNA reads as TGTGCCAGCAGTCGCCGACAAGCTGGAGTCGACAATGAGCAGTTCTTC. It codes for CASSRRQAGVDNEQFF.

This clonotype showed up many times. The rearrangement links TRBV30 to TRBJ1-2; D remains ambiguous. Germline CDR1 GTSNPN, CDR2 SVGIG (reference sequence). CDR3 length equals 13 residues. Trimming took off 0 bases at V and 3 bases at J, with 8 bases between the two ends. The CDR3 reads CAWSVRGHYGYTF. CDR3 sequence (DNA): TGTGCCTGGAGTGTACGCGGGCACTATGGCTACACCTTC.